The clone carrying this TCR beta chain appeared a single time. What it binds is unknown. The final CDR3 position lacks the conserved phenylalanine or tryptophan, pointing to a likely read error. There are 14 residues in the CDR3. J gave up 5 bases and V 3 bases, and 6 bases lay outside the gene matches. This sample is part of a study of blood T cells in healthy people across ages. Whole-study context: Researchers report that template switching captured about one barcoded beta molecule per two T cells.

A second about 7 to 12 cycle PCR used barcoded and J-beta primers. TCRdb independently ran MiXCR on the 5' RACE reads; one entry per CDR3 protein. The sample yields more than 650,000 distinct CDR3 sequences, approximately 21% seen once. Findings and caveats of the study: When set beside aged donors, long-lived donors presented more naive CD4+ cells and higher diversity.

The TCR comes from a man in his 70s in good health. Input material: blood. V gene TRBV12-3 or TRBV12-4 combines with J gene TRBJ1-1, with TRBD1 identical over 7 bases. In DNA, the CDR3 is TGTGCCAGCAGTTTCGCAGGGGGGGATACTGAAGCTTTCCTT. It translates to CASSFAGGDTEAFL.